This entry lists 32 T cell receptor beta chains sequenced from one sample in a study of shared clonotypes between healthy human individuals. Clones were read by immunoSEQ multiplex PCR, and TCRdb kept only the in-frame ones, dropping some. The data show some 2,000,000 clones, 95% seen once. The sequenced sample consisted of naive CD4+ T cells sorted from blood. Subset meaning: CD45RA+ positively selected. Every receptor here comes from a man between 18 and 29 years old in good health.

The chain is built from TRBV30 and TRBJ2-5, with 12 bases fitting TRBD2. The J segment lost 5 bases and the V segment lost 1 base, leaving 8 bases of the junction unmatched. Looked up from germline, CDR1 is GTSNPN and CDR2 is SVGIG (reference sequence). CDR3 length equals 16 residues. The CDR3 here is CAWSALAGGPWETQYF. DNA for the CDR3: TGTGCCTGGAGTGCCCTAGCGGGAGGGCCTTGGGAGACCCAGTACTTC.

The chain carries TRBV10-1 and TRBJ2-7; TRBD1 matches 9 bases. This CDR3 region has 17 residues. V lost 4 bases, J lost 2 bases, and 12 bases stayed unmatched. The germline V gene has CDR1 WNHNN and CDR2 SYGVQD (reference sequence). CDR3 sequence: CASSGDSGTGRTYEQYF. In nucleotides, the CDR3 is TGCGCCAGCAGTGGGGACTCCGGGACAGGGCGAACCTACGAGCAGTACTTC.

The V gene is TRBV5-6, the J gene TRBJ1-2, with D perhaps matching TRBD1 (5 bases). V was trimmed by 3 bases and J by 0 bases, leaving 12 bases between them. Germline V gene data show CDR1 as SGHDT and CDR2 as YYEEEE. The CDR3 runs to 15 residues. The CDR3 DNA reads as TGTGCCAGCAGCTGGCGGACAATTTCTAACTATGGCTACACCTTC. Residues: CASSWRTISNYGYTF.

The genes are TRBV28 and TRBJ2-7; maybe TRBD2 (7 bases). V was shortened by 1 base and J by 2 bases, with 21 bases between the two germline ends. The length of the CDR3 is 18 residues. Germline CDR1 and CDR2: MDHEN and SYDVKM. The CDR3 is CASSLSSGDRAGAYEQYF. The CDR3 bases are TGTGCCAGCAGTTTATCGTCAGGGGACCGGGCGGGAGCCTACGAGCAGTACTTC.

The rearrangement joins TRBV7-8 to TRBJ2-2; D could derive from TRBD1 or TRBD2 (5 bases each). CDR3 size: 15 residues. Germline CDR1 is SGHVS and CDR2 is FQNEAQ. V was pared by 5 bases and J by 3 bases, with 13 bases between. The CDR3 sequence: CASSERGRYTGELFF. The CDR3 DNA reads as TGTGCCAGCAGCGAACGGGGACGTTACACCGGGGAGCTGTTTTTT.

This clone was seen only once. The CDR3, as DNA: TGCGCCAGCAGGGCGGGCGGGGGAAAAGAAGAGACCCAGTACTTC. Its protein is CASRAGGGKEETQYF. The chain recombines TRBV5-1 with TRBJ2-5; 7 bases are shared with TRBD2. Germline trimming cut 5 bases from V and 3 bases from J; bases unmatched to any gene: 10. This CDR3 is built from 15 residues. Germline assignment: CDR1 SGHRS and CDR2 YFSETQ.

CDR3 sequence: CASSETTVNEKLFF. As DNA, the CDR3 is TGTGCCAGCAGTGAAACGACAGTTAATGAAAAACTGTTTTTT. The rearrangement links TRBV6-1 to TRBJ1-4; D is perhaps TRBD1 (5 bases). CDR1 and CDR2 (germline): MNHNS, SASEGT. This CDR3 has 14 residues. V was cut by 2 bases and J by 4 bases, with 8 bases left in between.

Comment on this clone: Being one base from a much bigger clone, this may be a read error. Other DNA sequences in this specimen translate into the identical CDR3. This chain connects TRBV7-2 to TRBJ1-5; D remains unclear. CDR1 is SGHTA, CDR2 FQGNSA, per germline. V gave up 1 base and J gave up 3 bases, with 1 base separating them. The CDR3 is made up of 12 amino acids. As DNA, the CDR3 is TGTGCCAGCAGCTTAGACAATCAGCCCCAGCATTTT. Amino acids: CASSLDNQPQHF.

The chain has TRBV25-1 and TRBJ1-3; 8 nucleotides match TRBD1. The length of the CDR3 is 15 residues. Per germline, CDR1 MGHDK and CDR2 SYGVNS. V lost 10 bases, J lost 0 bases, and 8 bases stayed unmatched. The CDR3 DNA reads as TGTGCCACCTCTCAAACAGGGGGCTCTGGAAACACCATATATTTT. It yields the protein CATSQTGGSGNTIYF. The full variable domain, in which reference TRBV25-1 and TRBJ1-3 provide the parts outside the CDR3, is EADIYQTPRYLVIGTGKKITLECSQTMGHDKMYWYQQDPGMELHLIHYSYGVNSTEKGDLSSESTVSRIRTEHFPLTLESARPSHTSQYLCATSQTGGSGNTIYFGEGSWLTVV.

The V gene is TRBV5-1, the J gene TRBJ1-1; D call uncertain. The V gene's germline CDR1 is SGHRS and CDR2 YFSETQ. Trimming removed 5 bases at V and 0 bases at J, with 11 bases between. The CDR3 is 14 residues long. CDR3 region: CASRSVIMNTEAFF. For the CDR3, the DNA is TGCGCCAGCAGATCAGTGATAATGAACACTGAAGCTTTCTTT.

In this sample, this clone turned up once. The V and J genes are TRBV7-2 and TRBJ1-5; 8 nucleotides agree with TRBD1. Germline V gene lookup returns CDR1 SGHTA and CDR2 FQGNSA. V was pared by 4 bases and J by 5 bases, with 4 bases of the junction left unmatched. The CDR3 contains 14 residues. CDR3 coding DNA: TGTGCCAGCAGCTCCGGACAGGGTGATCAGCCCCAGCATTTT. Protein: CASSSGQGDQPQHF.

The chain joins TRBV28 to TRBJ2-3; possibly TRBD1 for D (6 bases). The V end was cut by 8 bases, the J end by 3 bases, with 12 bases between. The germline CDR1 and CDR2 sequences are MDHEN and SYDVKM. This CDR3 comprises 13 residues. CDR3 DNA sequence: TGTGCCAGCGGGACACACGCGACAGATACGCAGTATTTT. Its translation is CASGTHATDTQYF.

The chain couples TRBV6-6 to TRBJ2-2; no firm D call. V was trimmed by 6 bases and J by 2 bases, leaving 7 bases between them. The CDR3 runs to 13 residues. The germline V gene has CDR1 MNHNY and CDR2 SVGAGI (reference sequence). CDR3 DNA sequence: TGTGCCAGCAGGACTGACAACACCGGGGAGCTGTTTTTT. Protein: CASRTDNTGELFF.

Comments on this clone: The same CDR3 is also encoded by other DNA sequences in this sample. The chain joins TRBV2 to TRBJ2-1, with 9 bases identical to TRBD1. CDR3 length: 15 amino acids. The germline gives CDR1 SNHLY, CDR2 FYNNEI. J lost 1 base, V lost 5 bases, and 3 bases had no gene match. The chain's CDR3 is CASSTDRGSYNEQFF. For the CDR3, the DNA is TGTGCCAGCAGTACCGACAGGGGGTCCTACAATGAGCAGTTCTTC.

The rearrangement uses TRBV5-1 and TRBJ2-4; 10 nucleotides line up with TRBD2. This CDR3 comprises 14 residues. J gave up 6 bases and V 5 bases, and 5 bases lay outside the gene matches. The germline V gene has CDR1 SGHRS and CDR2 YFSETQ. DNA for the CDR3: TGCGCCAGCAGTTATACTAGCGGGACAAACATTCAGTACTTC. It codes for CASSYTSGTNIQYF.

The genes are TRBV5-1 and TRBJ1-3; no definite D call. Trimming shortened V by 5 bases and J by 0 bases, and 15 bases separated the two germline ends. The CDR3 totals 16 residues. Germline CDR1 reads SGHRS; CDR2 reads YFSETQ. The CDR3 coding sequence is TGCGCCAGCAGACCCGACACCGGGAACTCTGGAAACACCATATATTTT. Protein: CASRPDTGNSGNTIYF.

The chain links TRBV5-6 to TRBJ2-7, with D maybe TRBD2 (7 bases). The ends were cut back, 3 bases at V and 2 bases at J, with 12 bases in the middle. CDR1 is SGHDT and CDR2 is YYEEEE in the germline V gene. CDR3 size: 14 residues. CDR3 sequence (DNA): TGTGCCAGCAGCTCTGGGGAGGGGGCCTACGAGCAGTACTTC. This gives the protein CASSSGEGAYEQYF. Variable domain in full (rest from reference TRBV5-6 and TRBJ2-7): DAGVTQSPTHLIKTRGQQVTLRCSPKSGHDTVSWYQQALGQGPQFIFQYYEEEERQRGNFPDRFSGHQFPNYSSELNVNALLLGDSALYLCASSSGEGAYEQYFGPGTRLTVT.

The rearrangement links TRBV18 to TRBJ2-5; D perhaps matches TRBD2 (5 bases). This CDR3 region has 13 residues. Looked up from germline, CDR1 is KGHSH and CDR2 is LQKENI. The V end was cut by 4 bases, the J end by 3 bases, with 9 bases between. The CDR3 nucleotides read TGTGCCAGCTCACGGGCCGGGGAAGAGACCCAGTACTTC. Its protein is CASSRAGEETQYF.

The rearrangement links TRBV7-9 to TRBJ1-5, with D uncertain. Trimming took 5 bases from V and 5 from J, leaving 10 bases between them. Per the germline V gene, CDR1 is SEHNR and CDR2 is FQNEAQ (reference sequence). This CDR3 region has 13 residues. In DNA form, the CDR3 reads TGTGCCAGCAGCCCCGGCGTTTATCAGCCCCAGCATTTT. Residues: CASSPGVYQPQHF.

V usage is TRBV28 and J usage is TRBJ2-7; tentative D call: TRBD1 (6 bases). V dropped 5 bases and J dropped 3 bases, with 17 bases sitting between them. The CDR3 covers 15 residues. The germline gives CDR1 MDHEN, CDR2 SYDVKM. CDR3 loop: CASSPSLTGVYEQYF. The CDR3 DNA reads TGTGCCAGCAGTCCCTCCCTGACAGGTGTCTACGAGCAGTACTTC.

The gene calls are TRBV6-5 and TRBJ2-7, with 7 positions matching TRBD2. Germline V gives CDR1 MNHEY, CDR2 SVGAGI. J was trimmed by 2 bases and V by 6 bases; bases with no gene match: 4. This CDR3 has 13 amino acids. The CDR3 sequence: CASSRAGPYEQYF. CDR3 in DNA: TGTGCCAGCAGCCGAGCGGGACCCTACGAGCAGTACTTC.

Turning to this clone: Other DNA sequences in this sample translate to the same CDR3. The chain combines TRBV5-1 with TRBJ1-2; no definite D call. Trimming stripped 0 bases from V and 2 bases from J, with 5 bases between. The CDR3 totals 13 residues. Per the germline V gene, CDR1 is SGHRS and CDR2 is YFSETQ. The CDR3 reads CASSLEGNYGYTF. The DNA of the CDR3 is TGCGCCAGCAGCTTGGAAGGAAACTATGGCTACACCTTC.

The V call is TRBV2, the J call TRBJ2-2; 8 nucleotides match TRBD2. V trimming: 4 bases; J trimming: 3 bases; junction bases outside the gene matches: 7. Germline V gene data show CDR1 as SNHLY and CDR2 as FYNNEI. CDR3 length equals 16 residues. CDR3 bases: TGTGCCAGCAGTGTCTCGCGGGGGGCCCACACCGGGGAGCTGTTTTTT. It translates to CASSVSRGAHTGELFF.

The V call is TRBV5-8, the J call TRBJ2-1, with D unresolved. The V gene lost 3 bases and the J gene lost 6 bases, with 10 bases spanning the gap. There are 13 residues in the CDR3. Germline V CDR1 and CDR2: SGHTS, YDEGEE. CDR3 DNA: TGTGCCAGCAGCTCTCGGGTCTTCAATGAGCAGTTCTTC. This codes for CASSSRVFNEQFF.

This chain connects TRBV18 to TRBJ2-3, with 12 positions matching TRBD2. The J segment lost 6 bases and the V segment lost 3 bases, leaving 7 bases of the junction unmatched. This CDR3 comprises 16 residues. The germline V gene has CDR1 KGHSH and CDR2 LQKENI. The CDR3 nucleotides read TGTGCCAGCTCACCGAGTCGACTAGCGGGAGCGGATACGCAGTATTTT. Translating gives CASSPSRLAGADTQYF.

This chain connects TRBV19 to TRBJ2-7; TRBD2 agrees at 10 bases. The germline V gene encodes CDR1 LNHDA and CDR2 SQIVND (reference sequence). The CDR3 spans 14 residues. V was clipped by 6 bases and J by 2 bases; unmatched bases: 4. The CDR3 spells CASRPSGGAYEQYF. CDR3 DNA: TGTGCCAGTAGACCGAGCGGGGGGGCCTACGAGCAGTACTTC.

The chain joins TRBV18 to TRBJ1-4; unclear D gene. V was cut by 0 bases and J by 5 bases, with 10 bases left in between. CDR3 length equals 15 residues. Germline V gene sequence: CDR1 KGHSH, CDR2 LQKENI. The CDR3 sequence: CASSPPADVNEKLFF. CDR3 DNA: TGTGCCAGCTCACCACCGGCGGACGTAAATGAAAAACTGTTTTTT. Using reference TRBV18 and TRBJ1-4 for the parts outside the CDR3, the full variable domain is NAGVMQNPRHLVRRRGQEARLRCSPMKGHSHVYWYRQLPEEGLKFMVYLQKENIIDESGMPKERFSAEFPKEGPSILRIQQVVRGDSAAYFCASSPPADVNEKLFFGSGTQLSVL.

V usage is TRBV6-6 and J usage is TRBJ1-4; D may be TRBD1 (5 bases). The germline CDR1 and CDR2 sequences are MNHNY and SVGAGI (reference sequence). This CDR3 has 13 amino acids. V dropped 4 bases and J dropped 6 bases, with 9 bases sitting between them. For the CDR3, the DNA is TGTGCCAGCAGTTTTGGGGCGGATGAAAAACTGTTTTTT. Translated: CASSFGADEKLFF.

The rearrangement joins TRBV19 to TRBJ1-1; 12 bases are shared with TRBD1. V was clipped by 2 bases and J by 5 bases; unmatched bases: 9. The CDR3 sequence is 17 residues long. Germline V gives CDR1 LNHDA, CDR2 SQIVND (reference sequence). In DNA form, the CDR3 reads TGTGCCAGTAGTATAAACCGGGACAGGGGGCGCAGAACTGAAGCTTTCTTT. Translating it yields CASSINRDRGRRTEAFF.

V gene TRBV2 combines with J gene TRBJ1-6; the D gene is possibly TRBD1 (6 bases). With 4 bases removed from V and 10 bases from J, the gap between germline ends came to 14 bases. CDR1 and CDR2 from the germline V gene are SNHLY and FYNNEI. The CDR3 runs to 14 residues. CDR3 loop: CASSVFQGQSPLHF. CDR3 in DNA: TGTGCCAGCAGTGTCTTTCAGGGGCAGTCACCCCTCCACTTT.

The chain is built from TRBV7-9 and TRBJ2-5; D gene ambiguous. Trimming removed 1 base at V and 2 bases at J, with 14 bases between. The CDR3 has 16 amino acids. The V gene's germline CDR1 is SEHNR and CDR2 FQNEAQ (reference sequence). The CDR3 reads CASSLVRPSQQETQYF. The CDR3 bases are TGTGCCAGCAGCTTAGTGCGGCCAAGCCAACAAGAGACCCAGTACTTC.

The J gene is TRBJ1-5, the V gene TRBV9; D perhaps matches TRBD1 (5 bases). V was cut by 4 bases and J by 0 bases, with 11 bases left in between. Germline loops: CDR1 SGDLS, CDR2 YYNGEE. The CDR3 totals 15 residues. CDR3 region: CASSLDSNSNQPQHF. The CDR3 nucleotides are TGTGCCAGCAGCCTTGACAGTAATAGCAATCAGCCCCAGCATTTT.